This TCR beta chain was captured in a study of OX40 agonist ivuxolimab in advanced cancers. V shed 0 bases and J 15 bases; nucleotides not matched to a gene: 9. Germline CDR1 and CDR2: LGHNA and YNFKEQ. The CDR3 is 16 residues long. The investigators sampled blood at baseline, at cycle 4 day 1, and at cycle 7 day 1. Clones were sequenced by immunoSEQ multiplex PCR, and TCRdb holds only the in-frame ones, with some missing. The sample has around 70,000 clones, around 80% seen once. This chain connects TRBV4-2 to TRBJ2-1; 15 positions match TRBD2. Source: CD4+ or CD8+ T cells sorted from blood, taken in a trial of the OX40 agonist ivuxolimab. This TCR was sampled from an adult with an advanced solid tumor such as melanoma, head and neck, liver or kidney cancer. CDR3 residues: CASSQEAGTSGGPPFF. CDR3 DNA: TGTGCCAGCAGCCAAGAGGCCGGGACTAGCGGGGGGCCGCCGTTCTTC.